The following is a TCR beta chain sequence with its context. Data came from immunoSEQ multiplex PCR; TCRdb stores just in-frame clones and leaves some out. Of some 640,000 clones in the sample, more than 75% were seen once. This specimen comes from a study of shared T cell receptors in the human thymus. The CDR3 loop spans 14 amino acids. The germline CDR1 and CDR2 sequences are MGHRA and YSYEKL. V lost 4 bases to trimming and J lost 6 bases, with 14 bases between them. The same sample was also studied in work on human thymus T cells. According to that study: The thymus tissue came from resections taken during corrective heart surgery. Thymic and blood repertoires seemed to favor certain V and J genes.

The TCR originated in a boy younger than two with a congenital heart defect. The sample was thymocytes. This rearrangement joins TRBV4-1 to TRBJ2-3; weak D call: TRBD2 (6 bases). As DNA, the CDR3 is TGCGCCAGCAGCCCCCGACTAGTCATGGATACGCAGTATTTT. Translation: CASSPRLVMDTQYF.